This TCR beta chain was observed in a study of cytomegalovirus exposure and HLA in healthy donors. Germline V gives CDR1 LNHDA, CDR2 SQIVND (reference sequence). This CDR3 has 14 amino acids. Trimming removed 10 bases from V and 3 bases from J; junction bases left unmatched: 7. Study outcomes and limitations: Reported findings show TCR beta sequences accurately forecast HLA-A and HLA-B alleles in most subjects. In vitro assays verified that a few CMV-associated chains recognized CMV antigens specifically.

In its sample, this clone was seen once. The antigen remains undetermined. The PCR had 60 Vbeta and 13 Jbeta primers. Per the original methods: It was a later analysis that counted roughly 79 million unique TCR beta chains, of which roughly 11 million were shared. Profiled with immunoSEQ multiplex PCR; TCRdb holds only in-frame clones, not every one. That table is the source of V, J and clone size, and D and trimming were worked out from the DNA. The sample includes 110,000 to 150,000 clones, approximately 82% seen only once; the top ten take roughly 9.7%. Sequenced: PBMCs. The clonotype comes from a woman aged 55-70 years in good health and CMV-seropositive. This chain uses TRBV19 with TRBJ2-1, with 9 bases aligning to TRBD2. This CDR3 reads CATTRTSVYNEQFF. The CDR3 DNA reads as TGTGCCACCACACGGACTAGCGTCTACAATGAGCAGTTCTTC.